This T cell receptor beta chain was documented in a study of Ad26.COV2.S vaccination and SARS-CoV-2 variants. Profiling relied on immunoSEQ multiplex PCR, and the TCRdb table lists in-frame clones only, not all of them. The table has approximately 410,000 clones, around 87% seen once. This clone has a single count. Its specificity is unknown. Treatment defined: roughly 18 received Ad26.COV2.S at low or high dose, single or two shots; about 5 received placebo; per-sample allocation not given. Samples analyzed were those drawn on day 63 after the first vaccine or placebo injection. The V and J ends lost 5 bases and 8 bases respectively, with 15 bases between them. Germline V gene sequence: CDR1 LNHDA, CDR2 SQIVND (reference sequence). This CDR3 contains 13 residues. Points from the study as a whole: Responses of T cells in total may have been underestimated by the TCR breadth and depth analyses. Higher spike-specific TCR breadth was found in vaccine recipients than in placebo recipients.

This chain uses TRBV19 with TRBJ1-1; no firm D call. The sequence was collected from a person aged 18-60 years who received the Ad26.COV2.S COVID-19 vaccine or a placebo. The sample was peripheral blood, taken in a trial of Ad26.COV2.S vaccine versus placebo. CDR3 sequence: CASSLSVQTEAFF. The DNA for the CDR3 is TGTGCCAGTAGTCTCTCGGTCCAAACAGAAGCTTTCTTT. The full variable domain, its missing parts supplied by reference TRBV19 and TRBJ1-1, is DGGITQSPKYLFRKEGQNVTLSCEQNLNHDAMYWYRQDPGQGLRLIYYSQIVNDFQKGDIAEGYSVSREKKESFPLTVTSAQKNPTAFYLCASSLSVQTEAFFGQGTRLTVV.